The 29 T cell receptor beta chains in this list originate from one sample, sequenced in a study of CD8+CD57+ T cells in acquired aplastic anemia. Profiles of TCR beta VDJ and CDR3 were generated from a genomic DNA template. TCRdb called the reads again in MiXCR, with one record for every CDR3 protein. The sample records a few hundred thousand distinct CDR3 sequences, approximately 32% being singletons. Patients selected for sequencing had displayed CD8+CD57+ cell expansion by flow cytometry. Input material: sorted CD4+, CD8+, or CD8+CD57+ T cells (not recorded which) from PBMCs. Every receptor here comes from a human donor with aplastic anemia.

This clonotype was counted only a few times. The J gene is TRBJ2-5, the V gene TRBV7-6, with D perhaps matching TRBD1 or TRBD2 (6 bases each). Germline lookup yields CDR1 SGHVS and CDR2 FNYEAQ. V was trimmed by 11 bases and J by 2 bases, leaving 12 bases between them. The CDR3 loop spans 12 amino acids. CDR3 in amino acids: CAVKGGQETQYF. The CDR3 DNA follows: TGTGCCGTTAAGGGGGGACAAGAGACCCAGTACTTC.

The rearrangement links TRBV30 to TRBJ2-7, with TRBD2 identical over 9 bases. Germline CDR1 reads GTSNPN; CDR2 reads SVGIG (reference sequence). Unmatched junction bases numbered 4, after V lost 1 base and J lost 3 bases. There are 14 residues in the CDR3. In nucleotides, the CDR3 is TGTGCCTGGAGTGCGGATAGCGGGAGCTACGAGCAGTACTTC. Encoded protein: CAWSADSGSYEQYF.

This clonotype was counted at least ten times. The genes are TRBV7-3 and TRBJ1-2; 7 nucleotides line up with TRBD1. The germline gives CDR1 SGHTA, CDR2 FQGTGA. Trimming took 5 bases from V and 4 from J; bases not matched to a gene: 4. This CDR3 contains 13 residues. In DNA form, the CDR3 reads TGTGCCAGCAGCAAGGGACAGAGCTATGGCTACACCTTC. Its translation: CASSKGQSYGYTF.

The rearrangement links TRBV4-1 to TRBJ2-7, with D possibly being TRBD2 (7 bases). The ends were cut back, 3 bases at V and 0 bases at J, with 24 bases in the middle. Germline V gene data show CDR1 as MGHRA and CDR2 as YSYEKL. The CDR3 extends over 19 amino acids. The CDR3 loop is CASSQAQGGRASSSYEQYF. In DNA form, the CDR3 reads TGCGCCAGCAGCCAGGCACAGGGTGGGAGGGCCTCGAGCTCCTACGAGCAGTACTTC.

This clonotype has only a few counts. The V call is TRBV20-1, the J call TRBJ2-1, with 9 bases lining up with TRBD2. V shed 3 bases and J 0 bases; nucleotides not matched to a gene: 9. The CDR3 is made up of 17 amino acids. Germline CDR1 DFQATT, CDR2 SNEGSKA (reference sequence). As DNA, the CDR3 is TGCAGTGCTAGTAAGGGACTAGCCGAGAGCTCCTACAATGAGCAGTTCTTC. This codes for CSASKGLAESSYNEQFF.

This clonotype was seen at least ten times. The J gene is TRBJ1-2, the V gene TRBV12-3 or TRBV12-4; TRBD1 might be the D (5 bases). This CDR3 has 15 residues. V shed 6 bases and J shed 5 bases, with 19 bases lying between them. The CDR3 bases are TGTGCCAGCAGCCCAAACGACCAGGGAAGGTATGGCTACACCTTC. This codes for CASSPNDQGRYGYTF.

This chain links TRBV7-2 with TRBJ1-1; TRBD1 is a possible D gene (6 bases). The CDR3 contains 15 residues. Trimming removed 1 base at V and 4 bases at J, with 13 bases between. The V gene's germline CDR1 is SGHTA and CDR2 FQGNSA. The CDR3 DNA sequence: TGTGCCAGCAGCTTAGTCAGGGGATTGGGCACTGAAGCTTTCTTT. Its protein product is CASSLVRGLGTEAFF.

To note about this clonotype: Mismatch with germline at one junction end may stem from a read error. This sequence joins TRBV7-3 and TRBJ1-2; tentatively, D is TRBD1 (6 bases). The V gene's germline CDR1 is SGHTA and CDR2 FQGTGA. The CDR3 totals 14 residues. CDR3 nucleotides: TGCGCCAGCAGCCAAAGTCAGGGGAACTATGGCTACACCTTC. Translated, it gives CASSQSQGNYGYTF.

This clonotype was found many times. The chain links TRBV19 to TRBJ1-1; maybe TRBD1 (5 bases). Germline CDR1 reads LNHDA; CDR2 reads SQIVND (reference sequence). The CDR3 runs to 11 residues. V was pared by 9 bases and J by 9 bases, with 14 bases between. The CDR3 sequence is CASMGERKAFF. CDR3 sequence (DNA): TGTGCCAGCATGGGGGAAAGGAAAGCTTTCTTT.

This clonotype was recorded a few times. The gene calls are TRBV20-1 and TRBJ2-1; D might be TRBD2 (6 bases). CDR1 and CDR2 from the germline V gene are DFQATT and SNEGSKA (reference sequence). The germline V and J ends were trimmed by 0 bases and 0 bases, with 12 bases remaining between them. CDR3 size: 16 residues. The CDR3 spells CSARDRGLISYNEQFF. Here the CDR3 DNA reads TGCAGTGCTAGAGATCGGGGACTGATCTCCTACAATGAGCAGTTCTTC.

This clonotype has only a few counts. The rearrangement uses TRBV5-1 and TRBJ2-7, with TRBD1 as a possible D gene (6 bases). Germline assignment: CDR1 SGHRS and CDR2 YFSETQ. V was shortened by 4 bases and J by 3 bases, with 20 bases between the two germline ends. This CDR3 contains 16 residues. The CDR3 sequence: CASSTNRDTGIYEQYF. The CDR3 DNA is TGCGCCAGCAGCACCAACCGGGACACCGGAATCTACGAGCAGTACTTC.

This clonotype was found once. The CDR3 spells CSVEEQLSTDTQYF. Written as DNA, the CDR3 is TGCAGCGTTGAAGAGCAGTTAAGCACAGATACGCAGTATTTT. The gene calls are TRBV29-1 and TRBJ2-3, with D hard to call. CDR1 is SQVTM, CDR2 ANQGSEA, per germline. Between the trimmed V and J ends, which lost 0 bases and 0 bases, there was a span of 7 bases. CDR3 length: 14 residues.

The chain links TRBV7-7 to TRBJ1-1; 7 bases are a match to TRBD1. The CDR3 totals 15 residues. Looked up from germline, CDR1 is SSHAT and CDR2 is FNYEAQ (reference sequence). The CDR3: CAKLEQGIMNTEAFF. The CDR3 region has the DNA TGTGCTAAGCTGGAACAGGGGATCATGAACACTGAAGCTTTCTTT. The complete variable domain, with remaining parts taken from reference TRBV7-7 and TRBJ1-1, reads GAGVSQSPRYKVTKRGQDVTLRCDPISSHATLYWYQQALGQGPEFLTYFNYEAQPDKSGLPSDRFSAERPEGSISTLTIQRTEQRDSAMYRCAKLEQGIMNTEAFFGQGTRLTVV.

The chain has TRBV4-2 and TRBJ2-3; 15 bases map to TRBD2. From germline, CDR1 is LGHNA and CDR2 YNFKEQ. The CDR3 contains 18 residues. V lost 3 bases and J lost 7; bases outside the gene matches: 11. The CDR3 bases are TGTGCCAGCAGCCAGGATCAAAGGACTAGCGGGGGGGCGAATACGCAGTATTTT. Encoded protein: CASSQDQRTSGGANTQYF.

This clonotype was recorded at least ten times. This chain uses TRBV20-1 with TRBJ1-2, with TRBD1 as a possible D gene (6 bases). Trimming took off 3 bases at V and 0 bases at J, with 11 bases between the two ends. The CDR3 totals 14 residues. Germline loops: CDR1 DFQATT, CDR2 SNEGSKA (reference sequence). The CDR3 is CSASIRGTNYGYTF. The CDR3 nucleotides read TGCAGTGCTAGTATCAGGGGAACTAACTATGGCTACACCTTC.

This clonotype was counted many times. The chain recombines TRBV7-2 with TRBJ1-2, with 7 bases that match TRBD1. The junction had 10 bases not matched to a gene; V was cut back by 5 bases and J by 4 bases. The CDR3 is made up of 15 amino acids. Per germline, CDR1 SGHTA and CDR2 FQGNSA. The CDR3 nucleotides are TGTGCCAGCAGCCAGGGGGGAGGGGCGGTCTATGGCTACACCTTC. As protein: CASSQGGGAVYGYTF.

This clonotype was seen ten or more times. The genes are TRBV15 and TRBJ1-2, with D perhaps TRBD1 (5 bases). V dropped 3 bases and J dropped 8 bases, with 10 bases sitting between them. The CDR3 consists of 12 residues. Germline V CDR1 and CDR2: LNHNV, YYDKDF (reference sequence). The CDR3 region has the DNA TGTGCCACCAGCAGGGGGGGGTACGGCTACACCTTC. Its protein is CATSRGGYGYTF. The whole variable domain, remainder taken from reference TRBV15 and TRBJ1-2, is DAMVIQNPRYQVTQFGKPVTLSCSQTLNHNVMYWYQQKSSQAPKLLFHYYDKDFNNEADTPDNFQSRRPNTSFCFLDIRSPGLGDTAMYLCATSRGGYGYTFGSGTRLTVV.

This clonotype was detected many times. The V and J genes are TRBV4-2 and TRBJ1-2; a possible D gene is TRBD1 (6 bases). The CDR3 contains 15 residues. The germline V gene encodes CDR1 LGHNA and CDR2 YNFKEQ. Trimming took 1 base from V and 6 from J, leaving 15 bases between them. The CDR3 DNA follows: TGTGCCAGCAGCCAAGGGGACGAAGCAGGGGATGGCTACACCTTC. Translating it yields CASSQGDEAGDGYTF.

In its sample, this clonotype was seen a few times. V and J are TRBV6-2 or TRBV6-3 and TRBJ1-2; 8 positions match TRBD1. CDR1 and CDR2 (germline): MNHEY, SVGEGT. The CDR3 consists of 13 residues. Trimming removed 6 bases from V and 8 bases from J; junction bases left unmatched: 8. CDR3 coding DNA: TGTGCCAGCAGAACGACAGGGGAAGGGGGCTACACCTTC. This gives the protein CASRTTGEGGYTF.

This clonotype was recorded at least ten times. The rearrangement links TRBV11-2 to TRBJ1-6; 12 positions agree with TRBD1. Per the germline V gene, CDR1 is SGHAT and CDR2 is FQNNGV. The V segment lost 6 bases and the J segment 1 base; nucleotides outside the gene matches: 10. The CDR3 has 19 amino acids. The CDR3 region has the DNA TGTGCCAGCAGGCATGGGACAGGGGGCATCGGATCCTATAATTCACCCCTCCACTTT. It specifies CASRHGTGGIGSYNSPLHF.

This clonotype was picked up many times. The rearrangement joins TRBV7-2 to TRBJ2-7, with a possible D match to TRBD2 (6 bases). There are 14 residues in the CDR3. V was clipped by 3 bases and J by 0 bases, with 9 bases between them. The germline V gene has CDR1 SGHTA and CDR2 FQGNSA. The DNA for the CDR3 is TGTGCCAGCAGCTTTGGGGGGAGCTCCTACGAGCAGTACTTC. Its protein product is CASSFGGSSYEQYF.

V gene TRBV15 combines with J gene TRBJ2-7; TRBD1 or TRBD2 may be the D gene (5 bases each). The V end lost 3 bases, the J end lost 3 bases, and 12 bases lay between the germline ends. Germline CDR1 is LNHNV and CDR2 is YYDKDF (reference sequence). The length of the CDR3 is 14 residues. CDR3 coding DNA: TGTGCCACCAGCAGTCCCCCGGGGCTCTACGAGCAGTACTTC. It yields the protein CATSSPPGLYEQYF.

Ten or more counts support this clonotype. V usage is TRBV29-1 and J usage is TRBJ2-2; D gene ambiguous. This CDR3 contains 13 residues. V was trimmed by 2 bases and J by 0 bases, leaving 4 bases between them. The V gene's germline CDR1 is SQVTM and CDR2 ANQGSEA. Here the CDR3 reads CSVEQPNTGELFF. In DNA form, the CDR3 reads TGCAGCGTTGAACAGCCGAACACCGGGGAGCTGTTTTTT.

Points on this clonotype: Given a much more abundant clone one base away, this may be a read error. CDR3 region: CASSLDGRGPQHF. The CDR3 nucleotides read TGTGCCAGCAGCTTAGACGGCAGGGGGCCCCAGCATTTT. The rearrangement links TRBV7-9 to TRBJ1-5, with D maybe TRBD1 (6 bases). The CDR3 length is 13 residues. V was shortened by 1 base and J by 9 bases, with 10 bases between the two germline ends. Germline CDR1 and CDR2: SEHNR and FQNEAQ (reference sequence). Complete variable domain (other parts from reference TRBV7-9 and TRBJ1-5): DTGVSQNPRHKITKRGQNVTFRCDPISEHNRLYWYRQTLGQGPEFLTYFQNEAQLEKSRLLSDRFSAERPKGSFSTLEIQRTEQGDSAMYLCASSLDGRGPQHFGDGTRLSIL.

The rearrangement links TRBV7-3 to TRBJ1-4; D is perhaps TRBD1 (5 bases). V lost 0 bases and J 8 bases, leaving 7 bases between the germline ends. The CDR3 extends over 13 amino acids. CDR1 is SGHTA and CDR2 is FQGTGA in the germline V gene. CDR3 bases: TGTGCCAGCAGCTTAACAGGGGACGAAAAACTGTTTTTT. Protein sequence: CASSLTGDEKLFF.

V is TRBV9 and J is TRBJ2-1; no firm D call. CDR1 is SGDLS and CDR2 is YYNGEE in the germline V gene. Trimming removed 0 bases at V and 10 bases at J, with 14 bases between. This CDR3 spans 14 amino acids. The CDR3 sequence is CASSVDNRQGEQFF. As DNA, the CDR3 is TGTGCCAGCAGCGTAGACAACCGCCAAGGGGAGCAGTTCTTC.

This clonotype was seen repeatedly, ten times or more. The gene calls are TRBV4-1 and TRBJ2-7; TRBD1 aligns across 9 bases. The CDR3 consists of 15 residues. In germline, CDR1 is MGHRA, CDR2 YSYEKL. After removal of 3 bases from V and 6 bases from J, the junction contained 9 bases not matched to a gene. In nucleotides, the CDR3 is TGCGCCAGCAGCCAGGGCGGGACAGGGCTGTTCGAGCAGTACTTC. Translating it yields CASSQGGTGLFEQYF.

The chain combines TRBV15 with TRBJ1-1; D gene uncertain. Per germline, CDR1 LNHNV and CDR2 YYDKDF (reference sequence). The CDR3 runs 15 residues. Trimming took off 1 base at V and 1 base at J, with 10 bases between the two ends. CDR3 sequence (DNA): TGTGCCACCAGCAGAGCGGGAAACCCGAACACTGAAGCTTTCTTT. It yields the protein CATSRAGNPNTEAFF.

V usage is TRBV2 and J usage is TRBJ1-1; perhaps TRBD1 as D (5 bases). CDR1 SNHLY and CDR2 FYNNEI come from the germline V gene. Trimming removed 5 bases from V and 4 bases from J, with 11 bases in between. This CDR3 has 13 residues. CDR3 DNA sequence: TGTGCCAGCAGTCAAAAGGGGACCACTGAAGCTTTCTTT. It encodes CASSQKGTTEAFF.